The T cell receptor (beta chain) under discussion was sequenced for a study of blood T cells in healthy people across ages. The study, taken as a whole, reports: When set beside aged donors, long-lived donors presented more naive CD4+ cells and higher diversity.

For the second PCR, which ran for about 6 to 11 cycles, a sample-barcoded 5' primer and a J-beta primer mix were used. The yield of each sample was at least 3 million CDR3-containing paired-end reads. TCRdb reprocessed the 5' RACE reads via MiXCR and lists one record per CDR3 protein. The sample gives around 780,000 distinct CDR3 sequences, roughly 24% of which show up once; 3% is in the top ten. CDR3 length: 17 amino acids. Germline-derived CDR1 and CDR2 are KGHDR and SFDVKD. Unmatched junction bases numbered 8, after V lost 1 base and J lost 4 bases. On this clonotype itself: Its specificity is not known.

These data also formed part of another study, on T cells of mothers and their children. That paper states: A second PCR was performed with the M1S primer. This primer added sample barcodes and 2-4 random nucleotides. In both related and unrelated pairs, TCR recombination output is shaped similarly by thymic selection.

The clonotype was recovered from a boy under 18 in good health. This chain connects TRBV24-1 to TRBJ2-5, with 10 bases lining up with TRBD2. What was sequenced was blood. The CDR3 is CATSDFIIAGGGETQYF. CDR3 nucleotides: TGTGCCACCAGTGATTTCATAATAGCGGGGGGAGGAGAGACCCAGTACTTC.